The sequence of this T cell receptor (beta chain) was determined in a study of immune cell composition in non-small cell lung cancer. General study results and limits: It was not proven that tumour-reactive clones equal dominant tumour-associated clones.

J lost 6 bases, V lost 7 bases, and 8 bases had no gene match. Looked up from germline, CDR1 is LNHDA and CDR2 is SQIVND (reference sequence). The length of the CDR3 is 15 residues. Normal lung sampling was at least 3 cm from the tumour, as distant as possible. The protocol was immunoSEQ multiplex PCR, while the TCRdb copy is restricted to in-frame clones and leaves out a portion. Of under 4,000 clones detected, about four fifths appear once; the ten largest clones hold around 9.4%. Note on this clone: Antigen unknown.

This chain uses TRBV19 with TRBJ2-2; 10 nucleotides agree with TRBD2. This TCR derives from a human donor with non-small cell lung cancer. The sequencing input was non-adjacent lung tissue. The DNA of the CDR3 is TGTGCCAGTAAAAGCGGGAGGGCCGGTGCCGGGGAGCTGTTTTTT. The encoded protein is CASKSGRAGAGELFF. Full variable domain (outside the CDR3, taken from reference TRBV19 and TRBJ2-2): DGGITQSPKYLFRKEGQNVTLSCEQNLNHDAMYWYRQDPGQGLRLIYYSQIVNDFQKGDIAEGYSVSREKKESFPLTVTSAQKNPTAFYLCASKSGRAGAGELFFGEGSRLTVL.